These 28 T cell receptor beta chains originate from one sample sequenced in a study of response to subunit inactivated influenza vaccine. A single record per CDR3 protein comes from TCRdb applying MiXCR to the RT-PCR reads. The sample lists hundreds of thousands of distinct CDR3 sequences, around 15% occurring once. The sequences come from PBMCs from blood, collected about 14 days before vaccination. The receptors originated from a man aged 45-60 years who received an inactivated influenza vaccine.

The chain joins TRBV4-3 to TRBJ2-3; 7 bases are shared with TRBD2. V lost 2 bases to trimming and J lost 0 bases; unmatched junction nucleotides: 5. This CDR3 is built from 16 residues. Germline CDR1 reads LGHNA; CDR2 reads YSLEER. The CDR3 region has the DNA TGCGCCAGCAGCCAAACCCTGGGGGGGAGCACAGATACGCAGTATTTT. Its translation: CASSQTLGGSTDTQYF.

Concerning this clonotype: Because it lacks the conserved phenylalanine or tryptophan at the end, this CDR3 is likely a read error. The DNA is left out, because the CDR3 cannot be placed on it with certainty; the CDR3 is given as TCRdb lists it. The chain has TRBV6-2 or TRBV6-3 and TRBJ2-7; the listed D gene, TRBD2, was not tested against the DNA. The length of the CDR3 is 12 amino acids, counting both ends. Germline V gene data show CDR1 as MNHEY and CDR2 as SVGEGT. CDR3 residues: CASSYPAGGLLY.

The CDR3 protein is CASSLVPGAHQETQYF. DNA for the CDR3: TGTGCCAGCAGCTTAGTGCCGGGGGCCCACCAAGAGACCCAGTACTTC. The chain combines TRBV7-2 with TRBJ2-5; D is possibly TRBD1 or TRBD2 (6 bases each). V was cut by 1 base and J by 0 bases, with 12 bases left in between. Germline V gene sequence: CDR1 SGHTA, CDR2 FQGNSA. The CDR3 spans 16 residues.

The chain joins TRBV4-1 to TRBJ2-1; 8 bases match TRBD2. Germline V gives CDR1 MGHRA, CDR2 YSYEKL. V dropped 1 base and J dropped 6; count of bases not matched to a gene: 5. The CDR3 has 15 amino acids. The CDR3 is CASSQGVSGANEQFF. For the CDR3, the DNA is TGCGCCAGCAGCCAAGGGGTTAGCGGGGCCAATGAGCAGTTCTTC.

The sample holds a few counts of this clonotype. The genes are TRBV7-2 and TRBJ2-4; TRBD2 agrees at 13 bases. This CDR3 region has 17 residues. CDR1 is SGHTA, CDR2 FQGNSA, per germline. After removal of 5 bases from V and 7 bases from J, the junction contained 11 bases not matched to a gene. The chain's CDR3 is CASSALLAGGRSNIQYF. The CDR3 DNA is TGTGCCAGCAGCGCGTTACTAGCGGGAGGGCGTTCGAACATTCAGTACTTC.

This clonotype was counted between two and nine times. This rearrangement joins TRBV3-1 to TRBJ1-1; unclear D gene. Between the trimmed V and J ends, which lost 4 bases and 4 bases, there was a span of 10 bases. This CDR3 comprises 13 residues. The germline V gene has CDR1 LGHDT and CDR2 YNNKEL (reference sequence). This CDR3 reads CASSRDQLTEAFF. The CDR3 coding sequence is TGTGCCAGCAGCCGAGACCAACTCACTGAAGCTTTCTTT.

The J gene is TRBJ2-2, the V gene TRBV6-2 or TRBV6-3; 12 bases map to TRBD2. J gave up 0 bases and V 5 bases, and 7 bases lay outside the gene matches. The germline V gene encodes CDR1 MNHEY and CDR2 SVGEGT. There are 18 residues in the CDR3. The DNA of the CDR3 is TGTGCCAGCAGTCTAACGACTAGCGGGGGATCGAACACCGGGGAGCTGTTTTTT. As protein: CASSLTTSGGSNTGELFF.

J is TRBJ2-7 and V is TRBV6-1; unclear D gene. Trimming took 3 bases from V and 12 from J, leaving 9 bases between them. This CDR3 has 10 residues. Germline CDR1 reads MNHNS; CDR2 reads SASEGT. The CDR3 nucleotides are TGTGCCAGCAGTGACGGCAAACCGTACTTC. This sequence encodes CASSDGKPYF.

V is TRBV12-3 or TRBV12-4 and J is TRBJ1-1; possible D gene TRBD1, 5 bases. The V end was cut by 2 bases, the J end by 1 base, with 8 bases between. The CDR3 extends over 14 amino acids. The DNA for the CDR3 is TGTGCCAGCAGTTTAACCGACAGGAACACTGAAGCTTTCTTT. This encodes CASSLTDRNTEAFF.

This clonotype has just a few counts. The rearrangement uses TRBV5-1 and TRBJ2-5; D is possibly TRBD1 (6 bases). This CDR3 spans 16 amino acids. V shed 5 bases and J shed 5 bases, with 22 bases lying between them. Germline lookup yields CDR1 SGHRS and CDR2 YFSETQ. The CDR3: CASRLSGQTFTETQYF. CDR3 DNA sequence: TGCGCCAGCAGACTCTCCGGACAGACATTTACGGAGACCCAGTACTTC.

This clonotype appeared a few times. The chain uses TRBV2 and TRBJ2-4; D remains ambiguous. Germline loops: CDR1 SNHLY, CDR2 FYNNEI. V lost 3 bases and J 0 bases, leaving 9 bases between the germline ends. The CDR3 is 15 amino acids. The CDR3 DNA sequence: TGTGCCAGCAGTGATTACCGACTAGCCAAAAACATTCAGTACTTC. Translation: CASSDYRLAKNIQYF.

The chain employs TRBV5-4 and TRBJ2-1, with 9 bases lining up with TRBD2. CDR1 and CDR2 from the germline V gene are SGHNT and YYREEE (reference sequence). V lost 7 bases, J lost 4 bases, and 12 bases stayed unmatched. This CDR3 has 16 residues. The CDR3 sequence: CASLSGGPRKYNEQFF. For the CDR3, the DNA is TGTGCCAGCCTCAGCGGGGGGCCACGCAAATACAATGAGCAGTTCTTC.

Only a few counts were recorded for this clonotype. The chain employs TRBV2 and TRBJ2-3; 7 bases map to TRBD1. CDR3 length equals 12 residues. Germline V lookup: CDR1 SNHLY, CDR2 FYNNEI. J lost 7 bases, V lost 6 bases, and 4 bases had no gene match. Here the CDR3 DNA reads TGTGCCAGCAGAAGGGACAGAAATACGCAGTATTTT. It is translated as CASRRDRNTQYF.

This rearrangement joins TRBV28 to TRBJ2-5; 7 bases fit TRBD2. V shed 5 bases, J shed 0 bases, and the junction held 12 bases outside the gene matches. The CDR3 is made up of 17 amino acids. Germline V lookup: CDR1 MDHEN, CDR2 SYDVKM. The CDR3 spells CASSPRLAGKYQETQYF. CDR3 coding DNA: TGTGCCAGCAGTCCCAGACTAGCCGGGAAGTACCAAGAGACCCAGTACTTC.

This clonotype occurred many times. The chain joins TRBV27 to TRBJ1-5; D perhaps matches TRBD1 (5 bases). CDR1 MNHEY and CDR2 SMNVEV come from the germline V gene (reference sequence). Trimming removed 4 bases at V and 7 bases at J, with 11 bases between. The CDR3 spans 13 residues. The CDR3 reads CASSWGTGQPQHF. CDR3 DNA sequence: TGTGCCAGCAGTTGGGGGACGGGCCAGCCCCAGCATTTT.

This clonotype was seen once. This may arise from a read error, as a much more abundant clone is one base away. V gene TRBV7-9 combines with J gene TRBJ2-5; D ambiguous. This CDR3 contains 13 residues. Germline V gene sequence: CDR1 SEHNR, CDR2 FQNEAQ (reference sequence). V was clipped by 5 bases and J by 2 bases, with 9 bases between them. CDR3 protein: CASSPHGQETQYF. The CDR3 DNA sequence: TGTGCCAGCAGCCCCCACGGACAAGAGACCCAGTACTTC. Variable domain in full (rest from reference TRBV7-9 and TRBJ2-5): DTGVSQNPRHKITKRGQNVTFRCDPISEHNRLYWYRQTLGQGPEFLTYFQNEAQLEKSRLLSDRFSAERPKGSFSTLEIQRTEQGDSAMYLCASSPHGQETQYFGPGTRLLVL.

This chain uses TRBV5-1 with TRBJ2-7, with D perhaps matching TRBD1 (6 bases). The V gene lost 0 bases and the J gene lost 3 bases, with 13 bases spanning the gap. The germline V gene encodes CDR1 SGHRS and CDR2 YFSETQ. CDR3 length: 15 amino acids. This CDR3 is CASSLVDSTIYEQYF. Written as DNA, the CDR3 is TGCGCCAGCAGCTTGGTGGACAGCACGATCTACGAGCAGTACTTC.

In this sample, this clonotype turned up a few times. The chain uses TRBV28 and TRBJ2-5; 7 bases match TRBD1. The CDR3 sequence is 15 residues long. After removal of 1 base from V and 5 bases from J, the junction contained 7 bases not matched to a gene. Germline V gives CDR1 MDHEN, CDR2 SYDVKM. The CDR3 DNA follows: TGTGCCAGCAGTTTATTGGAAGGGGGCTATGAGACCCAGTACTTC. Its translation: CASSLLEGGYETQYF. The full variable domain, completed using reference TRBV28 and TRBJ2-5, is DVKVTQSSRYLVKRTGEKVFLECVQDMDHENMFWYRQDPGLGLRLIYFSYDVKMKEKGDIPEGYSVSREKKERFSLILESASTNQTSMYLCASSLLEGGYETQYFGPGTRLLVL.

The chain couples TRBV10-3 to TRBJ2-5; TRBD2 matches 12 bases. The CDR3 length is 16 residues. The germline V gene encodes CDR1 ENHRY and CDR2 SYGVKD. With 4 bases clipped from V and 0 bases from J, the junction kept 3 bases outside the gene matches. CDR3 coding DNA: TGTGCCATCAGTGCTCGACTAGCGGGGGACCAAGAGACCCAGTACTTC. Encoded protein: CAISARLAGDQETQYF.

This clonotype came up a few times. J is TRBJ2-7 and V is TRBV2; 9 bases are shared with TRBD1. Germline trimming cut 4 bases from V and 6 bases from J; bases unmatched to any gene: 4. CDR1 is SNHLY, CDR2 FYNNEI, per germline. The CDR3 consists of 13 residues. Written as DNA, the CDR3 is TGTGCCAGCAGTGTAGACAGGGGGTTCGAGCAGTACTTC. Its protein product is CASSVDRGFEQYF.

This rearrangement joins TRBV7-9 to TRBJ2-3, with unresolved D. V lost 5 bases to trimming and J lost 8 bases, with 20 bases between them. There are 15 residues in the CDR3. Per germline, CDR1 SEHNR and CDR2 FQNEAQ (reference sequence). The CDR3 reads CASSLSQSKFGTQYF. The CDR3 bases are TGTGCCAGCAGCCTATCACAGAGTAAATTTGGTACGCAGTATTTT.

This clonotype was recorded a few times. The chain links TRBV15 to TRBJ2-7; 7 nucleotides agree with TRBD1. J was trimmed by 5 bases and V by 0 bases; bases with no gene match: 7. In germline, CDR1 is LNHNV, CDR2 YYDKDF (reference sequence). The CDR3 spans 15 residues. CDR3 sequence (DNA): TGTGCCACCAGCAGAGAACCAGGGGGATACAACGAGCAGTACTTC. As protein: CATSREPGGYNEQYF. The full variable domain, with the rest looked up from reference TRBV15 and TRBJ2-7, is DAMVIQNPRYQVTQFGKPVTLSCSQTLNHNVMYWYQQKSSQAPKLLFHYYDKDFNNEADTPDNFQSRRPNTSFCFLDIRSPGLGDTAMYLCATSREPGGYNEQYFGPGTRLTVT.

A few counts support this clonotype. Here the CDR3 DNA reads TGTGCCAGCAGCGTCGCCTCGGTAACAGATACGCAGTATTTT. Encoded protein: CASSVASVTDTQYF. The chain combines TRBV7-9 with TRBJ2-3; unclear D gene. Germline values: CDR1 SEHNR, CDR2 FQNEAQ (reference sequence). The germline V and J ends were trimmed by 5 bases and 3 bases, with 12 bases remaining between them. The CDR3 has 14 amino acids.

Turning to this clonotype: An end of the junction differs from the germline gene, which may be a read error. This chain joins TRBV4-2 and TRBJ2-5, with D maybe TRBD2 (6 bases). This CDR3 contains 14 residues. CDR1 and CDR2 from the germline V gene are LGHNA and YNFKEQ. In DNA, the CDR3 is TGTGCTAGCAGCCACGGGGGACCCCAAGAGACCCAGTACTTC. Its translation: CASSHGGPQETQYF.

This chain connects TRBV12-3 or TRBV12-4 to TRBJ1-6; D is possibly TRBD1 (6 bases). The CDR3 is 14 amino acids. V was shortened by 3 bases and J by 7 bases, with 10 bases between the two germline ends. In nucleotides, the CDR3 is TGTGCCAGCAGTTTTTTTGGGGGCAATTCACCCCTCCACTTT. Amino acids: CASSFFGGNSPLHF.

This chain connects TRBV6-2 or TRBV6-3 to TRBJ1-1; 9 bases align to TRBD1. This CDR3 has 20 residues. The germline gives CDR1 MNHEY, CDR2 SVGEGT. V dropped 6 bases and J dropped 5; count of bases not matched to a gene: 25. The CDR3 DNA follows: TGTGCCAGCAGCCCCATTAGGACCCGACAGGGGGGATCAGAGATAACTGAAGCTTTCTTT. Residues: CASSPIRTRQGGSEITEAFF.

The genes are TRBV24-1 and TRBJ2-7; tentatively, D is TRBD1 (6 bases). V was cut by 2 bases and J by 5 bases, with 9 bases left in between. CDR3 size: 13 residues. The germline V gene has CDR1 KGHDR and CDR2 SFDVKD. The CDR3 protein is CATSDSGVHEQYF. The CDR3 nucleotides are TGTGCCACCAGTGATTCAGGGGTCCACGAGCAGTACTTC.

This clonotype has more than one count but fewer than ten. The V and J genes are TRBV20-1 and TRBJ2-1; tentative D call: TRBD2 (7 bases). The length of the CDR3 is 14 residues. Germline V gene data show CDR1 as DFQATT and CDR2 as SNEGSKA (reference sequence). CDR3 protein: CRGANGLGYNEQFF. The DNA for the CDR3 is TGCAGGGGGGCAAACGGACTAGGATACAATGAGCAGTTCTTC.